This T cell receptor beta chain was sequenced in a study of T cell responses to AZD1222 COVID-19 vaccine (dated by TCRdb to 2020 to 2023). In the study overall: AZD1222 recipients given second doses at about 4 weeks or at about 12 weeks were pooled, since spike-specific TCR depth and breadth were not found to differ between the two schedules. TCR sequencing covered over 230 trial participants: approximately 200 given two doses of AZD1222 and 26 given two doses of MenACWY control vaccine. Enrollment into the trials was organized by age into subgroups of 18-55, 56-69 and 70-plus years, and those subgroups contained roughly 150, 30 and 60 TCR-sequenced participants, respectively.

The CDR3 regions of human TCRbeta chains were analyzed by immunosequencing. The published analysis was carried out like this. Repertoire TCRs were matched against a reference library of SARS-CoV-2-specific TCRs generated with the MIRA antigen-specificity platform. Breadth meant the fraction of unique TCRs that were SARS-CoV-2-associated, whereas depth meant the fraction of total T cells that were SARS-CoV-2-associated. Using the MIRA data, every spike-specific TCR was mapped to the spike region that the TCR reacted to and assigned to either a CD4 or a CD8 class. Log10-transformed breadth and depth values were compared by one-way ANOVA with Sidak's multiple comparisons tests. Entries here come from immuneACCESS through TCRdb and include only in-frame sequences with V and J called. Some clones fail to appear in such tables; in the studies checked, an unresolved V gene covers under half of the shortfall, and the cause of the remainder is unknown. For V, J and clone size, that table is used; D and trimming come from the DNA. The sample table contains fewer than 90,000 clones; only one count was recorded for roughly 88% of them. In total, the top ten clones hold around 9.9% of the sample.

Sample time point, as interpreted from the label and publication: baseline before first vaccination. Samples from vaccinated people were obtained from the UK trials COV001 and COV002, which included a single-blind randomized controlled phase 2/3 trial of AZD1222 (ChAdOx1 nCoV-19) in healthy adults. Trial participant PBMC samples were collected at day 0 and day 28 after the second dose for TCRbeta chain sequencing. Study-wide conclusions, independent of this receptor: The whole spike protein was spanned by vaccine-associated CD4 TCRs, and dominant responses were seen in regions 160-218 and 743-854. Participants were mostly white British and included more females than males, and it was suggested by the authors that clonal diversity may have been underestimated. The 56-69-year group was small, and its depth increase did not reach significance, likely because of low power. Spike-specific TCR breadth and depth rose significantly after two AZD1222 doses compared with day 0 and with MenACWY recipients. Only five or six AZD1222 recipients were SARS-CoV-2 seropositive at baseline, limiting conclusions about previously exposed vaccinees. Because no day 14 peak-response samples were available, the repertoires could be characterized only after the peak T cell response. Nearly half of unique spike-specific TCRs reportedly recognized epitopes outside regions mutated in the B.1.351 and B.1.1.7 variants.

Concerning this clone itself: The antigen it recognizes is unknown. Per-base quality was not reported, and no clone a single base away is much larger than it.

The trim is 1 base for V and 3 bases for J, with a gap of 6 bases between the germline ends. From its cysteine to its phenylalanine, the CDR3 spans 13 amino acids. CDR3 DNA is the only sequence kept; it has 39 bases, read in frame from the first base. Taken from the germline V gene, the CDR1 and CDR2 loops are SGHTS and YDEGEE. This receptor was identified in an adult in good health. The sample was peripheral blood, taken on day 0 of AZD1222 vaccination. The sequence links TRBV5-8 to TRBJ2-3; too little of a D gene remains to name it. The bases are TGTGCCAGCAGCTTGCGACGAACAGATACGCAGTATTTT. Its protein product is CASSLRRTDTQYF.